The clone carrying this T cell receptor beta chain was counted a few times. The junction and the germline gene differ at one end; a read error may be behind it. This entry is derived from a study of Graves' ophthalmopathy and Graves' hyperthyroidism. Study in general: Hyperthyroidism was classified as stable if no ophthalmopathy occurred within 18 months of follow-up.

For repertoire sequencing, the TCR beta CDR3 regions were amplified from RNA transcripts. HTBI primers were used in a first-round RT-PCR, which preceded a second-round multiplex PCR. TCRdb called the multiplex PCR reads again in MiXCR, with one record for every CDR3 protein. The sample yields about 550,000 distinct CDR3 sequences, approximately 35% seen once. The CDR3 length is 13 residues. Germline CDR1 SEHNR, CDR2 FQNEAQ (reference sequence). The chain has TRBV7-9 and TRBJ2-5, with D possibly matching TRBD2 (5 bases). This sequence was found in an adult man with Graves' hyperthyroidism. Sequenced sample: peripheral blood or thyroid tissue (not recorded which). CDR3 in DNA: TGCGCCAGCAGCTTGGACTCGACAGAGACCCAGTACTTC. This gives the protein CASSLDSTETQYF.